The 7 T cell receptor beta chains below come from one sample, sequenced in a study of blood T cell repertoires in COVID-19. Produced via immunoSEQ multiplex PCR; TCRdb's table is partial and in-frame only. This repertoire shows about 170,000 clones, roughly 84% found once; its top ten account for 13% to 15%. The sample consisted of peripheral blood. The origin of the receptors is a man between 18 and 29 years old with active or convalescent COVID-19.

This clone was seen once. The rearrangement uses TRBV6-2 or TRBV6-3 and TRBJ2-1; weak D call: TRBD2 (5 bases). The V end was cut by 0 bases, the J end by 10 bases, with 10 bases between. The CDR3 has 13 amino acids. CDR1 and CDR2 from the germline V gene are MNHEY and SVGEGT. CDR3 coding DNA: TGTGCCAGCAGTTACTCTAATCCGGGGGAGCAGTTCTTC. Residues: CASSYSNPGEQFF.

V and J are TRBV6-2 or TRBV6-3 and TRBJ2-2, with 10 bases lining up with TRBD1. J lost 5 bases, V lost 5 bases, and 8 bases had no gene match. Germline lookup yields CDR1 MNHEY and CDR2 SVGEGT. The CDR3 covers 16 residues. The CDR3 loop reads CASSAPGQGRTGELFF. The CDR3 DNA sequence: TGTGCCAGCAGTGCTCCGGGACAGGGGAGGACCGGGGAGCTGTTTTTT.

This clone has only one observation. V and J are TRBV5-1 and TRBJ2-1, with D possibly being TRBD1 (6 bases). This CDR3 region has 15 residues. The V gene's germline CDR1 is SGHRS and CDR2 YFSETQ. The V gene lost 0 bases and the J gene lost 2 bases, with 9 bases spanning the gap. The CDR3 sequence: CASSLDGQTYNEQFF. The CDR3 DNA follows: TGCGCCAGCAGCTTGGATGGACAGACCTACAATGAGCAGTTCTTC.

The rearrangement joins TRBV29-1 to TRBJ2-1, with a possible D match to TRBD2 (6 bases). The germline V and J ends were trimmed by 7 bases and 4 bases, with 17 bases remaining between them. This CDR3 has 14 residues. Looked up from germline, CDR1 is SQVTM and CDR2 is ANQGSEA. The CDR3 loop is CSALGGRLYNEQFF. In nucleotides, the CDR3 is TGCAGCGCCCTCGGTGGGAGGCTTTACAATGAGCAGTTCTTC.

V usage is TRBV5-1 and J usage is TRBJ2-1, with 10 bases aligning to TRBD1. The V and J ends lost 2 bases and 10 bases, in that order; junction bases with no gene match: 6. The CDR3 has 14 residues. CDR1 is SGHRS, CDR2 YFSETQ, per germline. The CDR3 coding sequence is TGCGCCAGCAGCTTTTCCGGGACAGGGGACGAGCAGTTCTTC. Its translation: CASSFSGTGDEQFF.

The gene calls are TRBV25-1 and TRBJ2-7; D ambiguous. The CDR3 covers 16 residues. Germline V gives CDR1 MGHDK, CDR2 SYGVNS. The V and J ends lost 3 bases and 3 bases respectively, with 18 bases between them. The CDR3 DNA follows: TGTGCCAGCAGTGACCTACCAGCCTCACAGAGCTACGAGCAGTACTTC. Translating gives CASSDLPASQSYEQYF.

V and J are TRBV10-3 and TRBJ1-2; D possibly corresponds to TRBD1 (6 bases). V was shortened by 7 bases and J by 13 bases, with 16 bases between the two germline ends. The CDR3 is made up of 11 amino acids. Germline loops: CDR1 ENHRY, CDR2 SYGVKD. The DNA of the CDR3 is TGTGCCATCAAGTCCGACAGGCAGAGCACCTTC. As protein: CAIKSDRQSTF.